What follows is one TCR beta chain and its context. Its antigen is unidentified. The data belong to a study of cytomegalovirus exposure and HLA in healthy donors. Notes on the study in general: Researchers catalogued roughly 170 TCR beta chains as cytomegalovirus-associated. As was reported, the classifier diagnosed cytomegalovirus status with high specificity and sensitivity. CMV antigen specificity of a few CMV-associated chains was confirmed in vitro.

The method was immunoSEQ multiplex PCR; TCRdb's version includes in-frame clones alone and lacks a portion of them. The sample lists approximately 160,000 clones, 80% to 90% occurring once. The CDR3 runs 13 residues. V lost 4 bases and J lost 0, with 9 bases in between. Germline CDR1 reads GTSNPN; CDR2 reads SVGIG (reference sequence). V and J are TRBV30 and TRBJ1-2; D is uncertain. Sequenced: PBMCs. This sequence was found in a young woman in good health and CMV-seronegative. The DNA for the CDR3 is TGTGCCTGGAAGGGAGTCCCTAACTATGGCTACACCTTC. Its translation: CAWKGVPNYGYTF.